This is a list of T cell receptor beta chains from one sample in a study of beta chain features in type 1 diabetes. Sequencing was performed with immunoSEQ multiplex PCR; in TCRdb, only in-frame clones are kept and a portion is missing. This sample has about 150,000 clones, with 11% found just once. The sequenced material came from central memory CD4+ T cells from blood. The receptor set was obtained from a man younger than 30 in good health. Each CDR3 is given with its conserved first and last residue. The D gene is left open where the match is weak. Size tells how often a clone was seen (once, few, many) or the class of an expanded clone, and some rows leave it out.

j_call: TRBJ1-2
clone_size: NA
d_call: NA
cdr3_length: 12
v_call: TRBV25-1
cdr3_aa: CASSDSGRGYTF
cdr3_nt: TGTGCCAGCAGTGATTCGGGGCGCGGCTACACCTTC

j_call: TRBJ2-5
clone_size: few
d_call: NA
cdr3_length: 15
v_call: TRBV5-1
cdr3_aa: CASSVQDSYQETQYF
cdr3_nt: TGCGCCAGCAGCGTACAGGATTCGTACCAAGAGACCCAGTACTTC

j_call: TRBJ2-7
clone_size: NA
d_call: TRBD2
cdr3_length: 14
v_call: TRBV29-1
cdr3_aa: CSVAGTSDSYEQYF
cdr3_nt: TGCAGCGTCGCCGGGACTAGCGATTCCTACGAGCAGTACTTC

j_call: TRBJ2-2
clone_size: NA
d_call: TRBD1
cdr3_length: 17
v_call: TRBV28
cdr3_aa: CASLYSGTVKHTGELFF
cdr3_nt: TGTGCCAGCCTTTACTCTGGGACAGTCAAACACACCGGGGAGCTGTTTTTT

j_call: TRBJ1-2
clone_size: NA
d_call: NA
cdr3_length: 13
v_call: TRBV7-9
cdr3_aa: CASSLDRLDGYTF
cdr3_nt: TGTGCCAGCAGCCTCGACAGACTGGATGGCTACACCTTC

j_call: TRBJ2-5
clone_size: NA
d_call: NA
cdr3_length: 13
v_call: TRBV13
cdr3_aa: CASSLGTRETQYF
cdr3_nt: TGTGCCAGCAGCCTGGGGACCCGAGAGACCCAGTACTTC

j_call: TRBJ2-3
clone_size: few
d_call: NA
cdr3_length: 16
v_call: TRBV4-1
cdr3_aa: CASSQVPSSYTDTQYF
cdr3_nt: TGCGCCAGCAGCCAAGTCCCCAGTTCCTACACAGATACGCAGTATTTT

j_call: TRBJ1-1
clone_size: NA
d_call: NA
cdr3_length: 13
v_call: TRBV18
cdr3_aa: CASSRVRDTEAFF
cdr3_nt: TGTGCCAGCTCACGAGTCCGGGACACTGAAGCTTTCTTT

j_call: TRBJ1-1
clone_size: few
d_call: TRBD1
cdr3_length: 15
v_call: TRBV28
cdr3_aa: CASSPRGRGDTEAFF
cdr3_nt: TGTGCCAGCAGTCCCAGGGGGCGTGGGGACACTGAAGCTTTCTTT

j_call: TRBJ2-7
clone_size: NA
d_call: NA
cdr3_length: 12
v_call: TRBV6-5
cdr3_aa: CASSQKVDEQYF
cdr3_nt: TGTGCCAGCAGCCAAAAGGTCGACGAGCAGTACTTC

j_call: TRBJ2-2
clone_size: NA
d_call: NA
cdr3_length: 14
v_call: TRBV29-1
cdr3_aa: CSGGAGAPTGELFF
cdr3_nt: TGCAGCGGGGGGGCAGGGGCGCCCACCGGGGAGCTGTTTTTT

j_call: TRBJ2-4
clone_size: NA
d_call: NA
cdr3_length: 14
v_call: TRBV5-4
cdr3_aa: CASSLEQGQNIQYF
cdr3_nt: TGTGCCAGCAGCTTGGAGCAGGGGCAAAACATTCAGTACTTC